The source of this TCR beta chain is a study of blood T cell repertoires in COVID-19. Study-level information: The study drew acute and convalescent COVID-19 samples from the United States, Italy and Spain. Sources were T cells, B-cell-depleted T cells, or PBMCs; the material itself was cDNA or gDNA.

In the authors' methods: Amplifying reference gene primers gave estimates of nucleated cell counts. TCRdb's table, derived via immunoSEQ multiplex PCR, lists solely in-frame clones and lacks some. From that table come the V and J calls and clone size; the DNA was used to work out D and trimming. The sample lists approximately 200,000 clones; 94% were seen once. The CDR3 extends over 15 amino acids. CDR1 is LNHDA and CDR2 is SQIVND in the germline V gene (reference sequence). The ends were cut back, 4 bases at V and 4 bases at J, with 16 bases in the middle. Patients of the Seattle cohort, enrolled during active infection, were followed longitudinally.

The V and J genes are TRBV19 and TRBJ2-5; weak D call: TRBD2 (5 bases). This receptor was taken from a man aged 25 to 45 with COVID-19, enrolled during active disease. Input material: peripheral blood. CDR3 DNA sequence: TGTGCCAGTAGTAAATCGGGGAGTATGCGAGAGACCCAGTACTTC. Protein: CASSKSGSMRETQYF.